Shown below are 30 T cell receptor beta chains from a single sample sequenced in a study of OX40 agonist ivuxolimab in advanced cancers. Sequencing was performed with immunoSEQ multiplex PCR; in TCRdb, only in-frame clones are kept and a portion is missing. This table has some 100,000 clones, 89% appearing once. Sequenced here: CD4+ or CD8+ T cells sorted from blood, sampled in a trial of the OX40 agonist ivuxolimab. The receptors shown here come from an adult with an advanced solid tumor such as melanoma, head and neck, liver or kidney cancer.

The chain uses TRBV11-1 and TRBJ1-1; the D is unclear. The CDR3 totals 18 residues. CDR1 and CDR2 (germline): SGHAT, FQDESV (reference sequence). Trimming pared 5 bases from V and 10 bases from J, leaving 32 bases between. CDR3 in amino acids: CASSTHRLSPGVWRGAFF. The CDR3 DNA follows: TGTGCCAGCAGCACCCATCGGCTCTCTCCCGGTGTTTGGCGAGGAGCTTTCTTT.

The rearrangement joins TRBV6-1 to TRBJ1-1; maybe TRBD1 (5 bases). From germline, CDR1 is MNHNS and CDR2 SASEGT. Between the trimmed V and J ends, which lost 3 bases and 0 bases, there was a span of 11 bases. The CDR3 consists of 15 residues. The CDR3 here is CASSDQLGVNTEAFF. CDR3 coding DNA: TGTGCCAGCAGTGATCAGTTGGGGGTGAACACTGAAGCTTTCTTT.

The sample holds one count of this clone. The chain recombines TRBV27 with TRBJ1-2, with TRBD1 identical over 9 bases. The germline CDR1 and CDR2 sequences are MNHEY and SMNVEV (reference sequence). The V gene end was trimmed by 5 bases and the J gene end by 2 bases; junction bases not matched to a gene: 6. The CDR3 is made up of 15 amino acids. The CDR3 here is CASSRSGTGNYGYTF. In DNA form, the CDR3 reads TGTGCCAGCAGTCGATCCGGGACAGGGAACTATGGCTACACCTTC.

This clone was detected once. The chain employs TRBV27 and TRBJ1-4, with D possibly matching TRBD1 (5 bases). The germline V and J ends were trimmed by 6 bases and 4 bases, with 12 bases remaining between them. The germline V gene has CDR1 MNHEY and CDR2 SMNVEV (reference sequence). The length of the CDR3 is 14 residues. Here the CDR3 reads CASRGRALNEKLFF. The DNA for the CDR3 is TGTGCCAGCAGGGGCAGGGCGCTTAATGAAAAACTGTTTTTT.

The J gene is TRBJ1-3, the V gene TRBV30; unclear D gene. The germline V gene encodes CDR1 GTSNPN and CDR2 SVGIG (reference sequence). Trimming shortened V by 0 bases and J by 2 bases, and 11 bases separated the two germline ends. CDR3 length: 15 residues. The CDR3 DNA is TGTGCCTGGAGTGTACTAAGGGCCGCTGGAAACACCATATATTTT. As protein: CAWSVLRAAGNTIYF.

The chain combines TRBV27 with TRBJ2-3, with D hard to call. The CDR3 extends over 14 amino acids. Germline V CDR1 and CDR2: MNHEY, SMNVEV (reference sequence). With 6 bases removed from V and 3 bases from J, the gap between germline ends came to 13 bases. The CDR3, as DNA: TGTGCCAGCAGCCCGGGCAGATCAACAGATACGCAGTATTTT. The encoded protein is CASSPGRSTDTQYF.

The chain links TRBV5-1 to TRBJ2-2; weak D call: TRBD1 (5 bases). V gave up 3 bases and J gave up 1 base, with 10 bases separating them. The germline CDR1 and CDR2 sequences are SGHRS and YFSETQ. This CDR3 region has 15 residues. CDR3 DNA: TGCGCCAGCAGCTCGACAGAATTGAACACCGGGGAGCTGTTTTTT. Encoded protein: CASSSTELNTGELFF.

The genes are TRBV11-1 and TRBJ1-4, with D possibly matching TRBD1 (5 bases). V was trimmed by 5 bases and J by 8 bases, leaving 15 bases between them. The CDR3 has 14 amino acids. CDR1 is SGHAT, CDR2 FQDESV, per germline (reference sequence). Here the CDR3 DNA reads TGTGCCAGCAGCCAGGGACTCCTGGGCGAAAAACTGTTTTTT. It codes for CASSQGLLGEKLFF.

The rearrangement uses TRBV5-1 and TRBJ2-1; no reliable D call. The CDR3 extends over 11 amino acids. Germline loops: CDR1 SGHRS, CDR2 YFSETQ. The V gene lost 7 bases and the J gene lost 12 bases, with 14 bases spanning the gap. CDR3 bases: TGCGCCAGCTCAGACTTTTCGTGGCAGTTCTTC. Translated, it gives CASSDFSWQFF. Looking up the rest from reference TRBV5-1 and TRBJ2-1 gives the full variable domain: KAGVTQTPRYLIKTRGQQVTLSCSPISGHRSVSWYQQTPGQGLQFLFEYFSETQRNKGNFPGRFSGRQFSNSRSEMNVSTLELGDSALYLCASSDFSWQFFGPGTRLTVL.

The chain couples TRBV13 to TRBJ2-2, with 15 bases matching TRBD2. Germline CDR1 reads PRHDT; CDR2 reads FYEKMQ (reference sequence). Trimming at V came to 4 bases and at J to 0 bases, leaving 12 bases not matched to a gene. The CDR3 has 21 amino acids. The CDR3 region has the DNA TGTGCCAGCAGCTCCCCCCTCGGACTAGCGGGGGGGGGTCCGAACACCGGGGAGCTGTTTTTT. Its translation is CASSSPLGLAGGGPNTGELFF.

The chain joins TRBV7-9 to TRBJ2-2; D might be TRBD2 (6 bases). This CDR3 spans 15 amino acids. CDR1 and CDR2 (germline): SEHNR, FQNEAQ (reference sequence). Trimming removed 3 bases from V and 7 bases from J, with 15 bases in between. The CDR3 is CASSLGGRAIGELFF. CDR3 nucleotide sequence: TGTGCCAGCAGCTTGGGAGGCAGGGCGATCGGGGAGCTGTTTTTT.

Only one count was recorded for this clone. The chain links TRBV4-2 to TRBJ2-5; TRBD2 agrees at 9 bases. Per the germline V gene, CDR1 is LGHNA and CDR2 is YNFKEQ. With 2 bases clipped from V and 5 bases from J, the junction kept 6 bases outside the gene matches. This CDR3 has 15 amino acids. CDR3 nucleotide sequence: TGTGCCAGCAGCCAATTAGCGGGGGCGGGGGAGACCCAGTACTTC. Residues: CASSQLAGAGETQYF.

The CDR3 DNA follows: TGTGCCAGCAGCCCTGACTACAGGGGGCGCAACGAGCAGTACTTC. Residues: CASSPDYRGRNEQYF. This chain connects TRBV28 to TRBJ2-7; 9 bases map to TRBD1. The length of the CDR3 is 15 residues. Germline assignment: CDR1 MDHEN and CDR2 SYDVKM. Trimming at V came to 6 bases and at J to 5 bases, leaving 11 bases not matched to a gene.

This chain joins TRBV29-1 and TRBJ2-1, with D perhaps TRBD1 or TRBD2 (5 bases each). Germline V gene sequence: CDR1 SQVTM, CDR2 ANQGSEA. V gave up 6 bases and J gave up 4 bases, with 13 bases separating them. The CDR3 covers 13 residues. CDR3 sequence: CSVAGTSYNEQFF. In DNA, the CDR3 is TGCAGCGTAGCCGGGACGTCTTACAATGAGCAGTTCTTC.

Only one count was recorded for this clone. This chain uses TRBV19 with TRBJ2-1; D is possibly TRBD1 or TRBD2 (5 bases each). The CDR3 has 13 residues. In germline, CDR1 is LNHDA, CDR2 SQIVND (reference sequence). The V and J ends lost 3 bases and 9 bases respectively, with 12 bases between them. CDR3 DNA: TGTGCCAGTAGTATCGGCAGGGAGACTGAGCAGTTCTTC. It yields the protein CASSIGRETEQFF.

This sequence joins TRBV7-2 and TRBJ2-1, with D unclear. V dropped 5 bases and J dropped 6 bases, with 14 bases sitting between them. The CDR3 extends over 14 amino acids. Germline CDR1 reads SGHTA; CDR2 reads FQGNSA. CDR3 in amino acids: CASSLVLRSNEQFF. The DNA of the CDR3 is TGTGCCAGCAGCCTAGTACTACGATCCAATGAGCAGTTCTTC.

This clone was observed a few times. CDR3 amino acids: CASSITATNTEAFF. The CDR3 nucleotides are TGTGCCAGTAGTATCACAGCCACGAACACTGAAGCTTTCTTT. The chain has TRBV19 and TRBJ1-1, with D uncertain. CDR1 and CDR2 (germline): LNHDA, SQIVND (reference sequence). V dropped 3 bases and J dropped 1 base, with 9 bases sitting between them. The CDR3 extends over 14 amino acids.

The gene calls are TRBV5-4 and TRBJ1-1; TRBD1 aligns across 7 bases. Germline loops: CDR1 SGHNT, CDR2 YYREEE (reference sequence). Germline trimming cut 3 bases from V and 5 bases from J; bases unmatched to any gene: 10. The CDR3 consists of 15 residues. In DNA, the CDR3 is TGTGCCAGCAGCTCATACAGGGGAATAGGAACTGAAGCTTTCTTT. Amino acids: CASSSYRGIGTEAFF.

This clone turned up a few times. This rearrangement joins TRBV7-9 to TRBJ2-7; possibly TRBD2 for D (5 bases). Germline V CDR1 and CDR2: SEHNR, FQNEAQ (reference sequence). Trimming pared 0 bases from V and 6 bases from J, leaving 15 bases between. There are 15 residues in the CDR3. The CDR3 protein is CASSLATGQAGEQYF. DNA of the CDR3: TGTGCCAGCAGCTTAGCGACTGGGCAGGCGGGCGAGCAGTACTTC.

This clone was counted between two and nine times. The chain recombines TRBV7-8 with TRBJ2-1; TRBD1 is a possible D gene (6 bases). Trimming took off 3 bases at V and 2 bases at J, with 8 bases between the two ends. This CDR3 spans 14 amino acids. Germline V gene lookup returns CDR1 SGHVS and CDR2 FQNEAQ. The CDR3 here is CASSFRDTYNEQFF. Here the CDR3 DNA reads TGTGCCAGCAGCTTCCGGGACACCTACAATGAGCAGTTCTTC.

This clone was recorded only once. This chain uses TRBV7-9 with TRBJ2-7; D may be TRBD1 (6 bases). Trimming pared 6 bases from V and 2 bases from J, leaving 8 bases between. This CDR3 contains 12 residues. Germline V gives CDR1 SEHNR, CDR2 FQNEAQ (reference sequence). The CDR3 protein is CASRRTAYEQYF. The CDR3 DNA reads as TGTGCCAGCAGACGGACAGCCTACGAGCAGTACTTC.

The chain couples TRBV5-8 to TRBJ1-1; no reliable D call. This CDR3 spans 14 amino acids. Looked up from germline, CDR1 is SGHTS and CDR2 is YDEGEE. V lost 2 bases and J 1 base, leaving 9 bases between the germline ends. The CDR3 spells CASSFRARNTEAFF. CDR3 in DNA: TGTGCCAGCAGCTTTAGGGCCCGGAACACTGAAGCTTTCTTT.

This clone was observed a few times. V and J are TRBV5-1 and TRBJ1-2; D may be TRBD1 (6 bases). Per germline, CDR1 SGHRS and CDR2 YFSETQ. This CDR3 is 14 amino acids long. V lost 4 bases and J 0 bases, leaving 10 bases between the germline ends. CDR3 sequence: CASSIQGPNYGYTF. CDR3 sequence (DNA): TGCGCCAGCAGCATACAGGGTCCTAACTATGGCTACACCTTC.

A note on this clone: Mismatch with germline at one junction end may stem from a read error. The CDR3: CASSLVPGHHF. CDR3 coding DNA: TGTGCCAGCAGCTTAGTTCCGGGACACCACTTC. The chain combines TRBV7-9 with TRBJ1-2, with D perhaps matching TRBD1 (6 bases). Per the germline V gene, CDR1 is SEHNR and CDR2 is FQNEAQ (reference sequence). The CDR3 has 11 residues.

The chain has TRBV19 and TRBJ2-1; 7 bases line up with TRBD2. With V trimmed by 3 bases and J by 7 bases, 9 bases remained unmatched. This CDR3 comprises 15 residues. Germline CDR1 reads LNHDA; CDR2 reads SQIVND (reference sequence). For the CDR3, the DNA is TGTGCCAGTAGTATTCAGCGGGATAAGGCGAATGAGCAGTTCTTC. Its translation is CASSIQRDKANEQFF.

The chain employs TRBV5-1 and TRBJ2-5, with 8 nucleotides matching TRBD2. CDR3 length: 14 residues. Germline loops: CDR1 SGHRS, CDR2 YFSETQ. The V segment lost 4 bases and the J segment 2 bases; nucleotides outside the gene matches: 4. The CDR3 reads CASSDGTRQETQYF. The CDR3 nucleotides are TGCGCCAGCAGCGACGGGACTAGACAAGAGACCCAGTACTTC.

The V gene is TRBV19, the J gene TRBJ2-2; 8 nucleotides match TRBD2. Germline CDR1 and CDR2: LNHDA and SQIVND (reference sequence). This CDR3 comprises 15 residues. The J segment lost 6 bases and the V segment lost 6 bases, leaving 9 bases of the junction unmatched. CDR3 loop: CASRSGLAIPGELFF. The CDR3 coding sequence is TGTGCCAGTAGATCTGGACTAGCCATCCCCGGGGAGCTGTTTTTT.

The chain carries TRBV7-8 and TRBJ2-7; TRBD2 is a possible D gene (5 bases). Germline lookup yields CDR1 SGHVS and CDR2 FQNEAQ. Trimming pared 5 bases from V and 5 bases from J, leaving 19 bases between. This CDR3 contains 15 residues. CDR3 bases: TGTGCCAGCAGCCCTCGGACCCGGGGTCGTAACGAGCAGTACTTC. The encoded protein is CASSPRTRGRNEQYF. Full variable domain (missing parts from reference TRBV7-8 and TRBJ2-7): GAGVSQSPRYKVAKRGQDVALRCDPISGHVSLFWYQQALGQGPEFLTYFQNEAQLDKSGLPSDRFFAERPEGSVSTLKIQRTQQEDSAVYLCASSPRTRGRNEQYFGPGTRLTVT.

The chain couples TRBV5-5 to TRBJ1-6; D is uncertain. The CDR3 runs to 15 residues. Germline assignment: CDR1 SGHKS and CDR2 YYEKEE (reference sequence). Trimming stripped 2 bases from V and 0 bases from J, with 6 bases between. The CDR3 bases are TGTGCCAGCAGCTTTGGGAGCTCCTATAATTCACCCCTCCACTTT. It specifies CASSFGSSYNSPLHF.

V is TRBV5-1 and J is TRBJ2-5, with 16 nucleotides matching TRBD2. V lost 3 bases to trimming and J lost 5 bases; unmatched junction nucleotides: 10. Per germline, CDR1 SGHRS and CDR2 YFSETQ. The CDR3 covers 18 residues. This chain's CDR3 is CASSYPGLAGGVTETQYF. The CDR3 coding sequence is TGCGCCAGCAGCTACCCGGGACTAGCGGGAGGGGTGACGGAGACCCAGTACTTC.